The clone carrying this TCR beta chain has just a few counts. The data are from a study of blood T cell repertoires in COVID-19. Turning to the study itself: Acute and convalescent COVID-19 specimens originated in the United States, Italy and Spain. PBMCs, B-cell-depleted T cells, or T cells were the source of the cDNA or gDNA that made up the material.

Original processing methods: Cell counts per sample came from amplifying reference gene primers. TCRdb's copy holds only in-frame clones and misses some; the assay was immunoSEQ multiplex PCR. That table gives V, J and clone size, and the DNA gave D and trimming. The sample holds approximately 89,000 clones, about 80% seen once. Material for sequencing was peripheral blood. This receptor was taken from a man between 65 and 85 years old with acute or convalescent COVID-19.

The CDR3 loop reads CAWSAHRGLGPSVINQPQHF. In nucleotides, the CDR3 is TGTGCCTGGAGTGCACACAGGGGCCTGGGGCCCTCCGTAATCAATCAGCCCCAGCATTTT. This sequence joins TRBV30 and TRBJ1-5; 7 nucleotides align to TRBD1. Germline V gives CDR1 GTSNPN, CDR2 SVGIG (reference sequence). The CDR3 spans 20 residues. V shed 1 base and J 3 bases; nucleotides not matched to a gene: 21. Variable domain in full (rest from reference TRBV30 and TRBJ1-5): SQTIHQWPATLVQPVGSPLSLECTVEGTSNPNLYWYRQAAGRGLQLLFYSVGIGQISSEVPQNLSASRPQDRQFILSSKKLLLSDSGFYLCAWSAHRGLGPSVINQPQHFGDGTRLSIL.